This T cell receptor (beta chain) stems from a study of T cells in localized non-small cell lung cancer. This clone is a singleton in its sample. CDR1 and CDR2 from the germline V gene are SGHNT and YENEEA. V lost 5 bases and J lost 6, with 17 bases in between. The CDR3 length is 14 residues. Profiling relied on immunoSEQ multiplex PCR, and the TCRdb table lists in-frame clones only, not all of them. The data show about 59,000 clones, with roughly 90% seen just once and 20% to 25% held by the top ten. V and J are TRBV11-3 and TRBJ2-7, with no clear D. The sequence derives from a man aged 40 to 70 with stage I squamous cell lung carcinoma. This material consisted of peripheral blood, taken before any cancer treatment. DNA of the CDR3: TGTGCCAGCAGCCCGGCTTTTGGTATCGGCGAGCAGTACTTC. This gives the protein CASSPAFGIGEQYF.